These T cell receptor beta chains were read from a single sample in a study of T cell responses to AZD1222 COVID-19 vaccine. Using immunoSEQ multiplex PCR, the repertoire was profiled, and TCRdb retains in-frame clones only, with some absent. The sample shows some 180,000 clones, around 90% of them seen only once. Sequenced here: peripheral blood, sampled 28 days after the second AZD1222 dose. The receptors derive from an adult who received the AZD1222 COVID-19 vaccine. CDR3s include the opening cysteine and the closing phenylalanine or tryptophan. A D gene is named only where the DNA matches it firmly. Rows give clone size only sometimes, using once, few, many, or a class for an expanded clone.

v_gene,d_gene,abundance,len,j_gene,CDR3aa,CDR3nt
TRBV6-2/TRBV6-3,TRBD1,.,17,TRBJ2-7,CASSYASSGTGVDEQYF,TGTGCCAGCAGTTACGCTAGCTCCGGGACAGGGGTGGACGAGCAGTACTTC
TRBV27,.,.,17,TRBJ1-5,CASSLVEGGYSNQPQHF,TGTGCCAGCAGTTTGGTTGAGGGGGGCTATAGCAATCAGCCCCAGCATTTT
TRBV7-3,TRBD2,.,19,TRBJ2-2,CASSLVRTSSGGNTGELFF,TGTGCCAGCAGCTTAGTCCGGACTAGTTCGGGGGGAAACACCGGGGAGCTGTTTTTT
TRBV28,.,.,13,TRBJ1-2,CASRPRANYGYTF,TGTGCCAGCAGACCTCGGGCTAACTATGGCTACACCTTC
TRBV4-1,.,.,14,TRBJ1-5,CASSQDVGIQPQHF,TGCGCCAGCAGCCAAGATGTAGGTATTCAGCCCCAGCATTTT
TRBV7-2,.,.,18,TRBJ2-2,CASSHDKVGGPNTGELFF,TGTGCCAGCAGCCACGACAAGGTGGGGGGGCCGAACACCGGGGAGCTGTTTTTT
TRBV4-3,.,.,16,TRBJ2-3,CASSQAGFSNTDTQYF,TGCGCCAGCAGCCAAGCCGGGTTCTCCAACACAGATACGCAGTATTTT
TRBV7-8,.,.,15,TRBJ2-5,CASSLSRGPQETQYF,TGTGCCAGCAGCCTCTCCCGGGGCCCTCAAGAGACCCAGTACTTC
TRBV2,.,.,13,TRBJ1-2,CASRATTNYGYTF,TGTGCCAGCCGGGCGACAACTAACTATGGCTACACCTTC
TRBV5-4,.,.,14,TRBJ2-1,CASSYTYSYNEQFF,TGTGCCAGCAGCTACACCTACTCCTACAATGAGCAGTTCTTC
TRBV7-3,.,.,13,TRBJ1-1,CASSATPNTEAFF,TGTGCCAGCAGCGCTACACCGAACACTGAAGCTTTCTTT
TRBV14,.,.,14,TRBJ1-6,CASSQEISNSPLHF,TGTGCCAGCAGCCAAGAAATCTCTAATTCACCCCTCCACTTT
TRBV5-1,TRBD1,.,17,TRBJ1-4,CASSRTGQGAPNEKLFF,TGCGCCAGCAGCAGGACGGGACAGGGGGCTCCTAATGAAAAACTGTTTTTT
TRBV6-5,.,once,11,TRBJ2-7,CASRGMAEQYF,TGTGCCAGCAGAGGGATGGCCGAGCAGTACTTC
TRBV18,.,.,16,TRBJ1-3,CASSPRQVISGNTIYF,TGTGCCAGCTCACCTCGACAGGTCATCTCTGGAAACACCATATATTTT
TRBV28,.,.,16,TRBJ1-1,CASSFLGLGGNTEAFF,TGTGCCAGCAGTTTTTTAGGCTTAGGTGGGAACACTGAAGCTTTCTTT